The present T cell receptor (beta chain) was sequenced within a study of cytomegalovirus exposure and HLA in healthy donors (dated by TCRdb to 2017 to 2019). Background on the whole study: In an earlier analysis of about 560 of the donors, 250 to 350 Gb of sequence data and 117 million unique TCR beta sequences from some 170 million T cells were reported. Using immunosequencing, the study profiled T cell repertoires from about 620 subjects and related those repertoires to cytomegalovirus serostatus. An early release covering 550 to 700 HLA-typed donors comprised about 300 gigabases of sequencing data and about 90 million unique TCR sequences. Along with the roughly 700-subject first cohort, a separate validation cohort of 120 different subjects was used. Because of strong linkage in the cohort, roughly five DR-DQ haplotypes were treated as single units for association and clustering. The aim of the study was to test whether cataloging public T cell receptors could identify signatures of past pathogen exposure. Rather than using new phenotypic data, the later analysis identified candidate immune exposures from TCR beta sequences and from how often those sequences occurred across donors. Among 300 to 500 genotyped donors of the cohort, an average of roughly 230,000 unique TCR beta nucleotide sequences was sequenced per donor, of which 15% to 20% were non-productive. The number of donors typed differed by locus, with about 629-630 for A, B, C, DRB1 and DQB1, 522 for DQA1, over 600 for DPA1, and under 490 for DPB1. Genome-wide SNP genotypes for about 55% of the roughly 670 donors were used in a later genetic analysis, which treated that subset as a discovery cohort. The genetic ancestry cluster associated with self-reported Caucasian donors included over 80% of the roughly 380 genotyped donors. Every discovery cohort repertoire had been produced on one sequencing platform. Donor age, sex, ethnicity and CMV serostatus were compiled together with the repertoire data. A later analysis re-analyzed previously published TCR beta repertoires from 660 or so donors and added high-resolution HLA genotyping to study TCR occurrence patterns. HLA typing included class I and class II loci at four-digit resolution. The study combined high-throughput TCR immunosequencing, statistical association of individual TCRs with disease status, and machine learning to predict cytomegalovirus infection status. In an earlier analysis of 587 of the donors, high-throughput TCR beta sequencing was used to judge whether each TCR beta V gene segment behaved as functional or pseudogenic. Beyond this particular receptor, the publication reports: A further reported finding was that TCR beta sequences accurately predicted the HLA-A and HLA-B alleles for most subjects in the first cohort. In an earlier analysis of around 600 of the donors, most TCR beta V segments appeared in productive rearrangements about 87% or about 30% of the time, broadly matching IMGT annotations. A later analysis found that TCR association rates varied across HLA loci, with DRB1 alleles showing the most associated TCRs and HLA-C alleles the fewest. An association between a missense DCLRE1C variant and V-gene and J-gene trimming of TCR beta chains was found in a later genetic analysis and replicated in an independent cohort. Cytomegalovirus status was reported to be diagnosed by the classifier with high specificity and sensitivity in both the original and validation cohorts. In a later genetic analysis, fewer N-insertions in productive TCRs were reported among donors in an Asian-associated ancestry cluster than the roughly 640-donor mean. Some IMGT-functional V segments, including TRBV6-2 and TRBV6-3, could not be told apart with the 87-base-pair reads, so those segments were excluded. Several of the top co-occurrence clusters appeared to be linked to parvovirus B19, influenza, CMV and Epstein-Barr virus, according to a later analysis. Most TCR sequences were seen in very few donors, while some public TCRs were found in many individuals. It was suggested by the authors that the approach could potentially be generalized to other disease states and immunological phenotypes. In vitro tests confirmed that three of the cytomegalovirus-associated TCR beta chains recognize cytomegalovirus antigens. In a later analysis, 16,951 TCR beta sequences were associated with specific HLA alleles at a false discovery rate of 0.05. In a later analysis, HLA-associated TCR beta chains were found to be more clonally expanded and to have lower generation probabilities than equally common non-associated chains. The sequencing pipeline was judged likely to have produced a cluster of highly shared sequence variants as a technical artifact. For the cohort, immune exposure information was limited to CMV serostatus. In this cohort, only TCR beta chains were sequenced, and detectable features were limited by the absence of alpha or paired-chain data. Because counts were too low, seventeen rarely observed V segments, including chromosome 9 orphons, were excluded from the earlier analysis of 587 of the donors. When HLA alleles, especially DR and DQ, strongly co-occurred, TCR associations were difficult to assign to individual alleles. Because HLA typing was unavailable for some donors at each locus, only the typed subset was used in association tests. The study listed 150 to 200 TCR beta chains as associated with cytomegalovirus. Linkage disequilibrium might explain the correlated functional status among segregating V segments, but an unknown experimental factor could not be ruled out. According to a later analysis, most CMV-associated TCR beta chains appeared to be HLA-restricted, and the HLA associations seemed to be driven largely by CMV exposure. Roughly uniform sequencing depth across donors was assumed in presence/absence analyses, although this assumption may not hold.

The library was built by means of the immunoSEQ multiplex PCR assay. For the multiplex PCR, a mixture combining 60 forward primers for TCR Vbeta segments and 13 reverse primers for TCR Jbeta segments was used. The CDR3 region of rearranged TCR beta genes was amplified from genomic DNA with a multiplex PCR assay. Amplified TCR beta libraries were sequenced as 87-base-pair reads on the Illumina HiSeq System. Turning to the authors' computational methods: Across the 600 to 700 repertoires, a later analysis counted approximately 75 million unique TCR beta chains, roughly 11 million of which were shared by at least two donors. Raw reads were error-corrected and collapsed into unique sequences with a nearest-neighbor algorithm that merged closely related sequences to remove PCR and sequencing errors. V, D and J gene segments were assigned by aligning CDR3 sequences to IMGT reference sequences. For a sequence to be retained, a match of at least six nucleotides to both a V gene segment and a J gene segment was required. Rearrangements were called productive when the CDR3 lacked stop codons and stayed in frame with V and J; all others were non-productive. CDR3 was defined according to IMGT convention as the region running from the second conserved V-encoded cysteine to the conserved J-encoded phenylalanine. The earlier analysis of 550 to 650 of the donors excluded any sequence lacking an unambiguous match to a single V gene segment. In an earlier analysis of 500 to 750 of the donors, V segments were called functional above 56.7% productive rearrangements and were called segregating when the between-donor standard deviation exceeded 5%. To diagnose cytomegalovirus status from the catalog of TCR beta chain sequences, a statistical classification framework was built. In a later analysis, V and J genes were assigned by comparing TCR nucleotide sequences against IMGT/GENE-DB human TR gene sequences. The TCRdist pipeline was used in a later analysis to assign CDR3 sequences and most-parsimonious VDJ recombination scenarios. In a later analysis, each TCR beta chain was defined by its CDR3 amino acid sequence together with its V-gene family, and reads lacking a unique V-gene family were excluded. As a way to deal with suspected cross-contamination and a sequencing artifact, a later analysis dropped 500 to 700 nucleotide sequences that were highly shared and had low generation probability. In a later analysis, a clonal expansion index for each public chain was calculated from normalized within-repertoire ranks of inferred template counts. Generation probabilities in a later analysis came from a VDJ recombination model fitted to out-of-frame rearrangements, and those results were checked against IGoR. A later analysis scored TCR-TCR, TCR-HLA and TCR-CMV co-occurrence with hypergeometric tests, applying a repertoire-size bias correction to TCR pairs. A later analysis estimated false discovery rates by permuting HLA or CMV assignments 20 times. In a later analysis, co-occurring TCRs were grouped with DBSCAN, and TCRdist sequence similarity was added when clustering was performed within HLA-allele-positive subsets. Co-occurrence clustering excluded repertoires with fewer than 30,000 or more than 120,000 public chains, plus five with anomalous nucleotide sharing. TCRdb took this table from immuneACCESS and kept in-frame rearrangements with V and J called. Such tables lack part of the clones; where checked against another copy, unresolved V genes explain under half of the gap, and the rest is unexplained. The DNA was the basis for D and trimming; V, J and clone size are from that table. This sample is represented by roughly 150,000 clones; around 84% of them were singletons. The ten top clones hold 7% to 9% of the sample.

Points on this clone: Its antigen remains undetermined. Per-nucleotide qualities are absent, and no much larger clonotype sits a single base away.

In total, more than 500 healthy bone marrow donors made up the cohort. Cohort members were all nominally healthy when sampled, although unrecorded immune exposures were likely present. The donor was CMV seropositive and was included in the group of almost 300 seropositive cohort members. A peripheral blood sample was provided by each donor, and peripheral blood mononuclear cells were used for TCR beta sequencing. Genomic DNA was extracted from the blood cell samples with the Qiagen DNeasy Blood Extraction Kit. Per the germline V gene (reference sequence), MNHEY is the CDR1 and SMNVEV is the CDR2. The CDR3 contains 14 residues, cysteine and phenylalanine counted. CDR3 DNA only is kept here, 42 bases in frame from base 1. The V and J ends are trimmed by 6 bases and 3 bases, leaving 15 bases between them.

The TCR was taken from a male donor in good health and CMV-seropositive. Sequencing was performed on PBMCs. Recombination connected TRBV27 to TRBJ2-7; the D region possibly corresponds to TRBD1 (5 bases align). The bases read TGTGCCAGCAGACTCAGGGTGGACCTCTACGAGCAGTACTTC. It translates to CASRLRVDLYEQYF.